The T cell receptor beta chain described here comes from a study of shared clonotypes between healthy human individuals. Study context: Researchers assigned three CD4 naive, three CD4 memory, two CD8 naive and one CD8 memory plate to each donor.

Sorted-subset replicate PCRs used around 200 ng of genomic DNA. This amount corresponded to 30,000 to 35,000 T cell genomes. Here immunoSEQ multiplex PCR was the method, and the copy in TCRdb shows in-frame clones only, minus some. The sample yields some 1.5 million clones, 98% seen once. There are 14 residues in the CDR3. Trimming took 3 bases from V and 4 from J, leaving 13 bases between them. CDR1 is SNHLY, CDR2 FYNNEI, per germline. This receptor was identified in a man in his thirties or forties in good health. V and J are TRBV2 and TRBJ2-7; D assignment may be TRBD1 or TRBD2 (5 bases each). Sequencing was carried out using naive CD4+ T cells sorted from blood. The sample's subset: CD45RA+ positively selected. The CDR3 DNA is TGTGCCAGCAGTGAGGGGGTGCCGTTATACGAGCAGTACTTC. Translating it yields CASSEGVPLYEQYF.